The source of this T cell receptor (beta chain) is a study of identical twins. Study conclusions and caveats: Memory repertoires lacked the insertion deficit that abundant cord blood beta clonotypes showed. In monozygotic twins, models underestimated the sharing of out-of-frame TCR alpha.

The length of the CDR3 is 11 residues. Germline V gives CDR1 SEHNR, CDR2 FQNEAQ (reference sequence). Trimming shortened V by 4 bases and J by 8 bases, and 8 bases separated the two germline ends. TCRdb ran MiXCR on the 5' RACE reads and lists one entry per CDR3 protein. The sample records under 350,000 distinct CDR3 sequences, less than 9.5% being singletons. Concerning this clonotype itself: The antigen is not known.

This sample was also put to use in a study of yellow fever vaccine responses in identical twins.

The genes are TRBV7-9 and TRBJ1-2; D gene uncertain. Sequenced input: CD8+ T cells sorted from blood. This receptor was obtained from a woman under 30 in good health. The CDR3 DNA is TGTGCCAGCAGCTCACCTCAGGGCTACACCTTC. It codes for CASSSPQGYTF.